This T cell receptor (beta chain) came from a study of blood T cell repertoires in COVID-19. Study-wide context: The United States, Italy and Spain provided the acute and convalescent COVID-19 samples.

Clones were read by immunoSEQ multiplex PCR, and TCRdb kept only the in-frame ones, dropping some. This sample has over 70,000 clones; roughly 89% occur once, and the top ten carry approximately 4.3%. Germline lookup yields CDR1 LNHDA and CDR2 SQIVND (reference sequence). V was cut by 5 bases and J by 11 bases, with 19 bases left in between. The CDR3 sequence is 15 residues long. The TCR comes from a woman of 80 years or more with active or convalescent COVID-19. Material: peripheral blood. V and J are TRBV19 and TRBJ1-6; D perhaps matches TRBD1 (6 bases). The CDR3 DNA follows: TGTGCCAGTAGTCCCTCTGCAGGGGCCCAGCCACCCCTCCACTTT. As protein: CASSPSAGAQPPLHF.